One and the same sample provided the 2 T cell receptor beta chains below, sequenced in a study of CD4+ T cells in melanoma. Sequencing was performed with immunoSEQ multiplex PCR; in TCRdb, only in-frame clones are kept and a portion is missing. The data hold approximately 15,000 clones, with roughly 66% observed a single time. Sequenced sample: cells from a culture (not recorded whether cultured in vitro). The receptors come from a human donor with melanoma.

The chain couples TRBV14 to TRBJ2-5; possible D gene TRBD2, 6 bases. Trimming shortened V by 4 bases and J by 4 bases, and 7 bases separated the two germline ends. Germline lookup yields CDR1 SGHDN and CDR2 FVKESK. CDR3 length equals 12 residues. The CDR3 spells CASSRRGETQYF. DNA of the CDR3: TGTGCCAGCAGCCGGCGGGGAGAGACCCAGTACTTC.

The sample holds a few counts of this clone. The chain carries TRBV7-8 and TRBJ1-6; TRBD1 aligns across 7 bases. There are 17 residues in the CDR3. J was trimmed by 0 bases and V by 4 bases; bases with no gene match: 6. Germline V gene sequence: CDR1 SGHVS, CDR2 FQNEAQ. The CDR3 region has the DNA TGTGCCAGCAGCTCGCGCCGGGACAGCTCCTATAATTCACCCCTCCACTTT. It codes for CASSSRRDSSYNSPLHF. Full variable domain (missing parts from reference TRBV7-8 and TRBJ1-6): GAGVSQSPRYKVAKRGQDVALRCDPISGHVSLFWYQQALGQGPEFLTYFQNEAQLDKSGLPSDRFFAERPEGSVSTLKIQRTQQEDSAVYLCASSSRRDSSYNSPLHFGNGTRLTVT.